These T cell receptor beta chains were read from a single sample in a study of T cell responses to AZD1222 COVID-19 vaccine. This table comes from immunoSEQ multiplex PCR, and its TCRdb copy is limited to in-frame clones, with some not included. The sample includes 200,000 or so clones, around 94% of them seen just once. The sample consisted of peripheral blood, taken on day 0 of AZD1222 vaccination. All receptors derive from an adult in good health. The CDR3 runs from the conserved cysteine through the conserved F or W. A D gene is named only where the DNA matches it firmly. A row's size may be missing; if present it is once, few, many or a size class.

>once|TRBV4-3|TRBJ1-1|.
CASSQVYLGDTEAFF
TGCGCCAGCAGCCAAGTATATCTAGGGGACACTGAAGCTTTCTTT
>.|TRBV4-1|TRBJ1-1|.
CASSQIHGGDTEAFF
TGCGCCAGCAGCCAGATTCACGGGGGGGACACTGAAGCTTTCTTT
>.|TRBV7-2|TRBJ2-7|TRBD2
CASSLTGTSGKSEQYF
TGTGCCAGCAGCTTAACCGGGACTAGCGGGAAAAGCGAGCAGTACTTC
>.|TRBV27|TRBJ1-2|.
CASRNALKGGYTF
TGTGCCAGCAGGAACGCTTTAAAAGGAGGCTACACCTTC
>.|TRBV6-5|TRBJ1-4|TRBD1
CASSSGQGGSGEKLFF
TGTGCCAGCAGTTCGGGACAGGGGGGCAGCGGTGAAAAACTGTTTTTT
>.|TRBV3-1/TRBV3-2|TRBJ1-2|.
CASSQGSRTASYGYTF
TGTGCCAGCAGCCAAGGAAGTCGGACGGCGAGCTATGGCTACACCTTC
>.|TRBV28|TRBJ1-1|.
CASSRRLFSKSTEAFF
TGTGCCAGCAGTCGAAGACTGTTTTCCAAGAGCACTGAAGCTTTCTTT
>once|TRBV27|TRBJ2-3|.
CASSTAYDTQYF
TGTGCCAGCAGTACTGCATACGATACGCAGTATTTT
>.|TRBV10-3|TRBJ2-4|TRBD2
CAISGGAVQATKNIQYF
TGTGCCATCAGCGGGGGGGCGGTCCAAGCAACCAAAAACATTCAGTACTTC
>.|TRBV20-1|TRBJ1-2|.
CSASSGESGGYTF
TGCAGTGCTAGTTCAGGGGAAAGTGGTGGCTACACCTTC